This record covers a single TCR beta chain. Original methodology: Reference gene primer amplification gave nucleated cell count estimates. TCRdb's copy holds only in-frame clones and misses some; the assay was immunoSEQ multiplex PCR. V and J calls and clone size follow that table, whereas D and trimming were derived from the DNA. The sample records roughly 390,000 clones, approximately 81% being singletons. These data are taken from a study of blood T cell repertoires in COVID-19. Turning to the study itself: Acute-phase and convalescent COVID-19 samples originated in the United States, Italy and Spain. The analysed material was cDNA or gDNA that came from T cells, B-cell-depleted T cells, or PBMCs.

V was pared by 5 bases and J by 5 bases, with 14 bases of the junction left unmatched. CDR3 length: 16 residues. Germline CDR1 and CDR2: SGDLS and YYNGEE. This chain connects TRBV9 to TRBJ2-5, with 8 bases fitting TRBD1. The sequence was collected from a woman younger than 30 with acute or convalescent COVID-19. The sequenced material came from peripheral blood. CDR3 nucleotide sequence: TGTGCCAGCAGTGGAGGGGGGACAGGATTAGCGGAGACCCAGTACTTC. Translating it yields CASSGGGTGLAETQYF.